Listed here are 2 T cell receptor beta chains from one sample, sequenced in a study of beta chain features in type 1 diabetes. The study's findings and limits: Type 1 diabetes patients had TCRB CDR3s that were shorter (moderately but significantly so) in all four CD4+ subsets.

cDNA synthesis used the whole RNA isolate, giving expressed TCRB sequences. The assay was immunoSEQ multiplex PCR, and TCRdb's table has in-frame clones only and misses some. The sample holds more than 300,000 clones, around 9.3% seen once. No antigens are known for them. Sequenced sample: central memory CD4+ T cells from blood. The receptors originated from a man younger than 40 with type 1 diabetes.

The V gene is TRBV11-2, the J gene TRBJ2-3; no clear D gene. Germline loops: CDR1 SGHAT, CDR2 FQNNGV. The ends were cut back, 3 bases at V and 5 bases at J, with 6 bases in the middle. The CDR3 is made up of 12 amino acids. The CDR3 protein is CASSLGLDTQYF. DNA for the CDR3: TGTGCCAGCAGCTTGGGTCTAGATACGCAGTATTTT. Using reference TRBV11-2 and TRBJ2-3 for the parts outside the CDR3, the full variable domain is EAGVAQSPRYKIIEKRQSVAFWCNPISGHATLYWYQQILGQGPKLLIQFQNNGVVDDSQLPKDRFSAERLKGVDSTLKIQPAKLEDSAVYLCASSLGLDTQYFGPGTRLTVL.

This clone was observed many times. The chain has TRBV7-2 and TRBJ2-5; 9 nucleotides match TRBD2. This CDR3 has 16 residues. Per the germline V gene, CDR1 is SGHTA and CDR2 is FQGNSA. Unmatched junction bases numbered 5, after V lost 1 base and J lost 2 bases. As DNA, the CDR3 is TGTGCCAGCAGCTTAGGCCTAGCGGGGTATCAAGAGACCCAGTACTTC. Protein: CASSLGLAGYQETQYF.